One and the same sample provided the 4 T cell receptor beta chains below, sequenced in a study of blood T cells in healthy people across ages. Combining a sample-barcoded 5' primer with a J-beta primer mix, a second PCR ran for roughly 6 to 12 cycles. TCRdb reanalysed the 5' RACE reads using MiXCR and keeps one entry per CDR3 protein. The table records roughly 680,000 distinct CDR3 sequences, about 51% of them present only once. The sample consisted of blood. The origin of the receptors is a woman of 80 years or more in good health.

V is TRBV2 and J is TRBJ2-5; 11 bases align to TRBD2. The germline V gene has CDR1 SNHLY and CDR2 FYNNEI. This CDR3 spans 16 amino acids. V lost 6 bases, J lost 1 base, and 7 bases stayed unmatched. The CDR3 nucleotides read TGTGCCAGCAGAGCAACTAGCGGGGGATTCCAAGAGACCCAGTACTTC. Translation: CASRATSGGFQETQYF.

This clonotype has just one count. The rearrangement uses TRBV6-6 and TRBJ2-5, with a possible D match to TRBD1 (6 bases). The J call may be faulty, since TRBJ2-7 better matches the DNA end. This CDR3 has 13 residues. CDR1 is MNHNY and CDR2 is SVGAGI in the germline V gene (reference sequence). CDR3 sequence (DNA): TGTGCCAGCGGCCGACAGGAAACCTACGAGCAGTACTTC. The encoded protein is CASGRQETYEQYF.

This chain joins TRBV7-2 and TRBJ2-7; D not certain. V lost 6 bases and J 10 bases, leaving 22 bases between the germline ends. The CDR3 runs to 14 residues. CDR1 is SGHTA, CDR2 FQGNSA, per germline. CDR3 sequence reads: CASSPVLAKNIQYV. The CDR3 nucleotides read TGTGCCAGCAGTCCGGTTTTAGCCAAAAACATTCAGTACGTC.

This clonotype was observed a handful of times. CDR3 DNA: TGTGCCAGCACCCCGGGACAGGGCTACAATGAGCAGTTCTTC. This encodes CASTPGQGYNEQFF. The chain recombines TRBV2 with TRBJ2-1; 9 bases are shared with TRBD1. The CDR3 has 14 residues. V lost 7 bases to trimming and J lost 3 bases; unmatched junction nucleotides: 4. Germline V gene lookup returns CDR1 SNHLY and CDR2 FYNNEI.